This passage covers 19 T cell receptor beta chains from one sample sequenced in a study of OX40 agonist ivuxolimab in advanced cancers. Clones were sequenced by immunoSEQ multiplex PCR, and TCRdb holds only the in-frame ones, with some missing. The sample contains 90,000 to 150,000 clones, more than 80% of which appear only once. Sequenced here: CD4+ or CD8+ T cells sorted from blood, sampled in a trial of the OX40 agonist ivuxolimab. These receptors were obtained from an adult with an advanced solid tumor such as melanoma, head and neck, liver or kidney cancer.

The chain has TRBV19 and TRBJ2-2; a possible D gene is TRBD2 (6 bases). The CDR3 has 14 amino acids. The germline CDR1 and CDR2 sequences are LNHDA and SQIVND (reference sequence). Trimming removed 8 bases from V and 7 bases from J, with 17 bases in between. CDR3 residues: CASVRRRGVGELFF. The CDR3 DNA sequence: TGTGCCAGTGTAAGGAGGCGGGGTGTCGGGGAGCTGTTTTTT.

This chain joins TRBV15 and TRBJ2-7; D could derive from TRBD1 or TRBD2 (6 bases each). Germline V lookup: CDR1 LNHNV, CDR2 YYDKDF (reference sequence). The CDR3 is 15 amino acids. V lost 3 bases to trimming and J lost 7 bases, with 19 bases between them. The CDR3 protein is CATSSVGQLGGEQYF. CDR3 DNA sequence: TGTGCCACCAGCAGCGTAGGACAGCTCGGGGGAGAGCAGTACTTC.

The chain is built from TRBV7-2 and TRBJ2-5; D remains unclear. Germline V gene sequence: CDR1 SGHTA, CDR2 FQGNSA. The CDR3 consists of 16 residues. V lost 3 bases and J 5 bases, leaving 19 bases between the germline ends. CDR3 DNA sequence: TGTGCCAGCAGCTTGGGAAACGGACCACCTACCGAGACCCAGTACTTC. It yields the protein CASSLGNGPPTETQYF. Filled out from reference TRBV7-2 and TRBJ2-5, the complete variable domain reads GAGVSQSPSNKVTEKGKDVELRCDPISGHTALYWYRQSLGQGLEFLIYFQGNSAPDKSGLPSDRFSAERTGGSVSTLTIQRTQQEDSAVYLCASSLGNGPPTETQYFGPGTRLLVL.

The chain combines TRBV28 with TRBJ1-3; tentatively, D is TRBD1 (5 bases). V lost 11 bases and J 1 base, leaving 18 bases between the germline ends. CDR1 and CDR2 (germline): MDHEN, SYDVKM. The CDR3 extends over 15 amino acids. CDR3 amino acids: CAAGLAGGSGNTIYF. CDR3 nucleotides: TGTGCCGCCGGTTTGGCCGGGGGTTCTGGAAACACCATATATTTT.

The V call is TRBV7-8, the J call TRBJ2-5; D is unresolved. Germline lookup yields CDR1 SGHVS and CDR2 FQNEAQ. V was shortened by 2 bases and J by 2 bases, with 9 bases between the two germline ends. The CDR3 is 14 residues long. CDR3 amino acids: CASSLIKQQETQYF. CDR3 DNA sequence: TGTGCCAGCAGCTTAATCAAGCAGCAAGAGACCCAGTACTTC.

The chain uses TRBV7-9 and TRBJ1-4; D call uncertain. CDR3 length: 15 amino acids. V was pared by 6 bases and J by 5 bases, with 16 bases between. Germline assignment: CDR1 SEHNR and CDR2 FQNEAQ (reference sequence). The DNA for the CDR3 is TGTGCCAGCAGTCCCGCAGCTGGCGGGAATGAAAAACTGTTTTTT. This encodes CASSPAAGGNEKLFF.

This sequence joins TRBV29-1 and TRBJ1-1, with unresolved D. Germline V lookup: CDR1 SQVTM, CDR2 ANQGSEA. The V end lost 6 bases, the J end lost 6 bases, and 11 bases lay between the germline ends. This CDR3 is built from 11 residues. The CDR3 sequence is CSVVTAPEAFF. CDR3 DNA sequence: TGCAGCGTAGTAACAGCCCCTGAAGCTTTCTTT. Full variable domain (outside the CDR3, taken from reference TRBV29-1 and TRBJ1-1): SAVISQKPSRDICQRGTSLTIQCQVDSQVTMMFWYRQQPGQSLTLIATANQGSEATYESGFVIDKFPISRPNLTFSTLTVSNMSPEDSSIYLCSVVTAPEAFFGQGTRLTVV.

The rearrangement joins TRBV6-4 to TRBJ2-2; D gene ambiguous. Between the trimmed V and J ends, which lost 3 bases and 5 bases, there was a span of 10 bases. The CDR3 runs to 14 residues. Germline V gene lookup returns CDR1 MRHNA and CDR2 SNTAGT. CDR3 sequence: CASSDGAATGELFF. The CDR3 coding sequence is TGTGCCAGCAGTGATGGCGCGGCTACCGGGGAGCTGTTTTTT.

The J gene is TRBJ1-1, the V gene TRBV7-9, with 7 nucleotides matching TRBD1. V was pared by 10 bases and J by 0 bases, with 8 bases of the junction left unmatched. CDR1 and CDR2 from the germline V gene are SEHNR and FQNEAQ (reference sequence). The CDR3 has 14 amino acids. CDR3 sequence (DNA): TGTGCCACCCTGGAGGGACAGATGAACACTGAAGCTTTCTTT. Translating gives CATLEGQMNTEAFF. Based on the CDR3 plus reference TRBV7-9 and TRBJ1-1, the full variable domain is DTGVSQNPRHKITKRGQNVTFRCDPISEHNRLYWYRQTLGQGPEFLTYFQNEAQLEKSRLLSDRFSAERPKGSFSTLEIQRTEQGDSAMYLCATLEGQMNTEAFFGQGTRLTVV.

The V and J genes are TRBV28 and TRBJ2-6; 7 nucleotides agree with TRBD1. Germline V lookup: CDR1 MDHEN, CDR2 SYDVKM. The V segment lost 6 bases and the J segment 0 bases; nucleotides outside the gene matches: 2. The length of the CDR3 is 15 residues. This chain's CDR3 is CASSSGGSGANVLTF. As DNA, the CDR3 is TGTGCCAGCAGCTCAGGGGGCTCTGGGGCCAACGTCCTGACTTTC.

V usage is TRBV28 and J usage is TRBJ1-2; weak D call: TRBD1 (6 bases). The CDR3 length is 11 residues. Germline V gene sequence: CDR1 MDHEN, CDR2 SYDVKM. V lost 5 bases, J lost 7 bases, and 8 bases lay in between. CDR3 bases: TGTGCCAGCAGTGGACAGTCTGGCTACACCTTC. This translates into CASSGQSGYTF.

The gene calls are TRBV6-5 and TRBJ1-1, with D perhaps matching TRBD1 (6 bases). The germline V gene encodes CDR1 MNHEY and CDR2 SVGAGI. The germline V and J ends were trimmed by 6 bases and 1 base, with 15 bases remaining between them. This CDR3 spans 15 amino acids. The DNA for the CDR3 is TGTGCCAGCAGCTACAGGGCAGGGGCGAACACTGAAGCTTTCTTT. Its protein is CASSYRAGANTEAFF.

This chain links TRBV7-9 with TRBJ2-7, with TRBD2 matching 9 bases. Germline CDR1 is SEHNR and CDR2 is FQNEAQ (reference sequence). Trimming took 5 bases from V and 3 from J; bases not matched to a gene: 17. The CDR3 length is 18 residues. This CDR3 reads CASSGERGAPFNLYEQYF. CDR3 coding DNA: TGTGCCAGCAGCGGGGAGCGGGGGGCCCCGTTCAACCTCTACGAGCAGTACTTC.

The CDR3 protein is CASSLPNRNTEAFF. The CDR3 nucleotides are TGTGCCAGCAGCTTACCGAACAGGAACACTGAAGCTTTCTTT. The genes are TRBV7-2 and TRBJ1-1, with no clear D. The CDR3 spans 14 residues. The germline V gene has CDR1 SGHTA and CDR2 FQGNSA. Trimming left V 2 bases short and J 1 base short, with 8 bases between.

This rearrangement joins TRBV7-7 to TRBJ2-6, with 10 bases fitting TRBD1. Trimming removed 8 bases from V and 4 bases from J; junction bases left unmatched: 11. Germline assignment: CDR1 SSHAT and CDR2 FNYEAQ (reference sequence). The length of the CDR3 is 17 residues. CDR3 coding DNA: TGTGCCAGCGGCCCAGACAGGGGGCGTGGAGGGGCCAACGTCCTGACTTTC. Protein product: CASGPDRGRGGANVLTF.

CDR3 protein: CAISLSGGQETQYF. The CDR3 region has the DNA TGTGCCATCAGTCTCTCGGGGGGACAGGAGACCCAGTACTTC. This rearrangement joins TRBV10-3 to TRBJ2-5, with D tentatively TRBD1 or TRBD2 (7 bases each). This CDR3 has 14 residues. Germline V gene lookup returns CDR1 ENHRY and CDR2 SYGVKD. V lost 5 bases and J lost 5, with 15 bases in between.

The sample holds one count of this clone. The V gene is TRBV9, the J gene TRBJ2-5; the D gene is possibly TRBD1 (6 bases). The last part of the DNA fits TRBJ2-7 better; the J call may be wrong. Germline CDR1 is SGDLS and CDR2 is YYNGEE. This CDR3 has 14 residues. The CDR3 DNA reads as TGTGCCAGCAGCGTAGATCAGGGGCTGTACGAGCAGTACTTC. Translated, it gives CASSVDQGLYEQYF.

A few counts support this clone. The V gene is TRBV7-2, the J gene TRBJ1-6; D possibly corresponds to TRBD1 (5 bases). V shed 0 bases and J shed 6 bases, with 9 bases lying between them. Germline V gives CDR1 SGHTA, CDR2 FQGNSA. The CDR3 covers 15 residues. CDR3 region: CASSLARQGNSPLHF. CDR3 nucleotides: TGTGCCAGCAGCTTAGCGCGTCAGGGTAATTCACCCCTCCACTTT.

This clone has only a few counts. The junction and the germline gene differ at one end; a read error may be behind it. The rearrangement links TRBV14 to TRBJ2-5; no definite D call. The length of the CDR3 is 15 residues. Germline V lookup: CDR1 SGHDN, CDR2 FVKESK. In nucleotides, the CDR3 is TGTGCCAGCAGCCAAGGGGGATGGATGGAAGAAACCCAGTACTTC. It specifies CASSQGGWMEETQYF.